These 24 T cell receptor beta chains came from one sample sequenced in a study of regulatory T cells in long-lasting Graves disease. Regarding time point: newly diagnosed GD, antithyroid drugs for less than 3 months. RNA isolated from PBMCs was used to make the TCR library. Arm-PCR of CDR3 regions with iRepertoire HTBI primers generated TCR beta libraries. From the multiplex PCR reads, TCRdb called clonotypes with MiXCR, one entry per CDR3 protein. The repertoire has a few hundred thousand distinct CDR3 sequences, 14% of them found once; the top ten carry under 20%. Another study also made use of these data, one on T cells in Graves' hyperthyroidism and ophthalmopathy.

This specimen was peripheral blood mononuclear cells (PBMCs), taken at new diagnosis, from a patient treated with antithyroid drugs. Receptor source: a woman between 50 and 59 years old with Graves disease.

This clonotype has at least ten counts. The V and J genes are TRBV19 and TRBJ2-1; tentative D call: TRBD2 (6 bases). The V and J ends lost 2 bases and 6 bases respectively, with 11 bases between them. Germline CDR1 LNHDA, CDR2 SQIVND (reference sequence). The CDR3 length is 14 residues. CDR3 loop: CASSITPGGNEQFF. CDR3 nucleotides: TGTGCCAGTAGTATAACTCCCGGGGGCAATGAGCAGTTCTTC. The variable domain in full, completed from reference TRBV19 and TRBJ2-1, reads DGGITQSPKYLFRKEGQNVTLSCEQNLNHDAMYWYRQDPGQGLRLIYYSQIVNDFQKGDIAEGYSVSREKKESFPLTVTSAQKNPTAFYLCASSITPGGNEQFFGPGTRLTVL.

This clonotype was observed many times. The chain recombines TRBV5-1 with TRBJ2-7, with a tentative D call TRBD1 (5 bases). The germline V and J ends were trimmed by 4 bases and 0 bases, with 14 bases remaining between them. CDR1 SGHRS and CDR2 YFSETQ come from the germline V gene. This CDR3 comprises 15 residues. In nucleotides, the CDR3 is TGCGCCAGCAGCCCCGGACACGTAAGCTCCTACGAGCAGTACTTC. Translating it yields CASSPGHVSSYEQYF.

This clonotype was seen just once. The chain joins TRBV25-1 to TRBJ2-1; possibly TRBD2 for D (7 bases). The V and J ends lost 1 base and 9 bases respectively, with 16 bases between them. CDR1 and CDR2 from the germline V gene are MGHDK and SYGVNS. The CDR3 spans 15 residues. CDR3 region: CASSEWGRGPSEQFF. The CDR3 nucleotides are TGTGCCAGCAGTGAATGGGGGCGGGGGCCCAGTGAGCAGTTCTTC.

This chain links TRBV19 with TRBJ1-2, with no clear D. There are 12 residues in the CDR3. Germline V CDR1 and CDR2: LNHDA, SQIVND (reference sequence). The V gene lost 11 bases and the J gene lost 4 bases, with 14 bases spanning the gap. CDR3 sequence reads: CASRQDFYGYTF. The CDR3, as DNA: TGTGCCTCCCGTCAAGACTTCTATGGCTACACCTTC.

This clonotype was picked up many times. The chain employs TRBV28 and TRBJ1-2, with 7 bases identical to TRBD1. Germline trimming cut 7 bases from V and 4 bases from J; bases unmatched to any gene: 9. The germline V gene encodes CDR1 MDHEN and CDR2 SYDVKM. CDR3 length: 14 amino acids. CDR3 loop: CASTHWGQSYGYTF. The CDR3 DNA reads as TGTGCCAGCACCCATTGGGGACAGAGCTATGGCTACACCTTC.

This clonotype has ten or more counts. The chain links TRBV28 to TRBJ1-2, with D perhaps matching TRBD1 (6 bases). Trimming stripped 5 bases from V and 4 bases from J, with 14 bases between. CDR3 length equals 14 residues. Germline V gives CDR1 MDHEN, CDR2 SYDVKM. The CDR3 is CASSTGQIGYGYTF. In DNA, the CDR3 is TGTGCCAGCAGTACAGGGCAAATTGGCTATGGCTACACCTTC.

This clonotype occurred many times. V gene TRBV28 combines with J gene TRBJ2-3; D is unclear. Deletions cut 3 bases from V and 2 bases from J, with 6 bases between. Per germline, CDR1 MDHEN and CDR2 SYDVKM. The length of the CDR3 is 13 residues. CDR3 sequence: CASSFSVTDTQYF. The CDR3 bases are TGTGCCAGCAGTTTTTCGGTCACAGATACGCAGTATTTT.

This clonotype was counted a few times. This chain joins TRBV10-3 and TRBJ1-4; D is uncertain. The CDR3 contains 16 residues. V shed 3 bases and J shed 5 bases, with 16 bases lying between them. Germline V gives CDR1 ENHRY, CDR2 SYGVKD. In nucleotides, the CDR3 is TGTGCCATCAGTGATAATGTAGGTCGGCGGAATGAAAAACTGTTTTTT. This translates into CAISDNVGRRNEKLFF.

V gene TRBV5-1 combines with J gene TRBJ2-3; 12 positions match TRBD1. The V gene's germline CDR1 is SGHRS and CDR2 YFSETQ. Germline trimming cut 4 bases from V and 0 bases from J; bases unmatched to any gene: 6. The CDR3 extends over 17 amino acids. The CDR3 reads CASSPTGQGASTDTQYF. The CDR3, as DNA: TGCGCCAGCAGCCCCACGGGACAGGGGGCAAGCACAGATACGCAGTATTTT.

The chain recombines TRBV7-9 with TRBJ2-7; 10 positions match TRBD2. V gave up 5 bases and J gave up 0 bases; unmatched junction bases: 7. The CDR3 runs to 16 residues. Germline V gene data show CDR1 as SEHNR and CDR2 as FQNEAQ (reference sequence). The CDR3 protein is CASSRGAGGSSYEQYF. CDR3 DNA sequence: TGTGCCAGCAGCCGGGGAGCGGGAGGGTCCTCCTACGAGCAGTACTTC.

This clonotype appeared many times. The rearrangement links TRBV29-1 to TRBJ2-3; 7 positions match TRBD1. Trimming at V came to 7 bases and at J to 6 bases, leaving 10 bases not matched to a gene. The CDR3 contains 13 residues. Per germline, CDR1 SQVTM and CDR2 ANQGSEA. The CDR3 DNA sequence: TGCAGCGCTGGACAGGCCGTGGGGGATACGCAGTATTTT. Its translation: CSAGQAVGDTQYF.

This clonotype was counted a few times. The gene calls are TRBV30 and TRBJ1-5; 10 bases line up with TRBD1. CDR3 length: 16 residues. V was pared by 1 base and J by 7 bases, with 10 bases of the junction left unmatched. Looked up from germline, CDR1 is GTSNPN and CDR2 is SVGIG (reference sequence). CDR3 region: CAWSASDRGFVQPQHF. DNA for the CDR3: TGTGCCTGGAGTGCTTCGGACAGGGGGTTTGTACAGCCCCAGCATTTT.

At least ten counts were recorded for this clonotype. This rearrangement joins TRBV3-1 to TRBJ2-7, with 8 positions matching TRBD1. The junction had 8 bases not matched to a gene; V was cut back by 4 bases and J by 0 bases. Germline-derived CDR1 and CDR2 are LGHDT and YNNKEL (reference sequence). CDR3 length equals 16 residues. The CDR3 region has the DNA TGTGCCAGCAGCCCCCTGACAGGGGCGAACTCCTACGAGCAGTACTTC. This codes for CASSPLTGANSYEQYF.

This rearrangement joins TRBV7-8 to TRBJ2-1, with 7 bases matching TRBD2. The CDR3 contains 15 residues. Germline trimming cut 5 bases from V and 6 bases from J; bases unmatched to any gene: 10. In germline, CDR1 is SGHVS, CDR2 FQNEAQ. The DNA for the CDR3 is TGTGCCAGCAGCCCCGGACTAGACGCATCCAATGAGCAGTTCTTC. Its translation is CASSPGLDASNEQFF.

This sequence joins TRBV29-1 and TRBJ2-3; 9 bases match TRBD2. This CDR3 has 15 residues. The trim removed 2 bases at V and 2 bases at J, leaving 5 bases unmatched. From germline, CDR1 is SQVTM and CDR2 ANQGSEA. CDR3 loop: CSVEFLAGVTDTQYF. CDR3 nucleotide sequence: TGCAGCGTTGAATTCTTAGCGGGAGTCACAGATACGCAGTATTTT.

This clonotype was recorded a few times. The V gene is TRBV10-3, the J gene TRBJ2-2, with 9 bases fitting TRBD1. Germline lookup yields CDR1 ENHRY and CDR2 SYGVKD. V dropped 6 bases and J dropped 1; count of bases not matched to a gene: 3. The CDR3 is 15 residues long. The DNA of the CDR3 is TGTGCCATCAGCGGACAGGGGCTGAACACCGGGGAGCTGTTTTTT. As protein: CAISGQGLNTGELFF.

The chain joins TRBV19 to TRBJ2-7; D may be TRBD2 (5 bases). The CDR3 is 14 residues long. Germline CDR1 is LNHDA and CDR2 is SQIVND (reference sequence). V lost 3 bases, J lost 5 bases, and 14 bases lay in between. The CDR3 DNA sequence: TGTGCCAGTAGTATGGGTCAGGAGGTCCACGAGCAGTACTTC. As protein: CASSMGQEVHEQYF.

This clonotype showed up just a few times. The chain couples TRBV6-5 to TRBJ1-6; D ambiguous. This CDR3 region has 14 residues. The V gene's germline CDR1 is MNHEY and CDR2 SVGAGI. The V and J ends lost 0 bases and 15 bases respectively, with 15 bases between them. DNA for the CDR3: TGTGCCAGCAGTTACTCAAGGCAGGTATCAATCCTCCACTTT. Amino acid sequence: CASSYSRQVSILHF.

This clonotype has a count of ten or more. This chain uses TRBV2 with TRBJ1-5, with 7 bases lining up with TRBD1. Trimming removed 6 bases from V and 3 bases from J; junction bases left unmatched: 2. Per the germline V gene, CDR1 is SNHLY and CDR2 is FYNNEI. The CDR3 consists of 13 residues. In DNA form, the CDR3 reads TGTGCCAGCAGGGGACAGCACAATCAGCCCCAGCATTTT. It is translated as CASRGQHNQPQHF.

This clonotype was counted many times. The chain links TRBV6-1 to TRBJ1-2; D might be TRBD1 (5 bases). Germline V gene lookup returns CDR1 MNHNS and CDR2 SASEGT. V was cut by 6 bases and J by 8 bases, with 16 bases left in between. CDR3 size: 13 residues. The CDR3 DNA sequence: TGTGCCAGCAGGGCCGTGGGGGACGGGGGCTACACCTTC. Translating gives CASRAVGDGGYTF.

This clonotype came up many times. The chain is built from TRBV27 and TRBJ2-1; D gene uncertain. The CDR3 runs 13 residues. Trimming left V 5 bases short and J 4 bases short, with 9 bases between. Germline loops: CDR1 MNHEY, CDR2 SMNVEV (reference sequence). CDR3 sequence reads: CASSRPSYNEQFF. For the CDR3, the DNA is TGTGCCAGCAGTCGGCCCTCGTACAATGAGCAGTTCTTC.

This chain connects TRBV7-9 to TRBJ1-3; D call uncertain. Germline CDR1 reads SEHNR; CDR2 reads FQNEAQ (reference sequence). The CDR3 has 16 residues. Trimming left V 5 bases short and J 0 bases short, with 14 bases between. This chain's CDR3 is CASSPRFVSSGNTIYF. CDR3 coding DNA: TGTGCCAGCAGCCCCCGGTTTGTGAGCTCTGGAAACACCATATATTTT.

This clonotype was observed a few times. V gene TRBV5-5 combines with J gene TRBJ1-1; D remains ambiguous. V lost 2 bases to trimming and J lost 0 bases, with 8 bases between them. This CDR3 contains 14 residues. Germline CDR1 is SGHKS and CDR2 is YYEKEE (reference sequence). For the CDR3, the DNA is TGTGCCAGCAGCTTCCTAACTTTGAACACTGAAGCTTTCTTT. This translates into CASSFLTLNTEAFF.

This clonotype was seen ten or more times. The rearrangement links TRBV2 to TRBJ2-1; D tentatively reads TRBD1 or TRBD2 (5 bases each). From germline, CDR1 is SNHLY and CDR2 FYNNEI. V was clipped by 7 bases and J by 4 bases, with 11 bases between them. The CDR3 contains 13 residues. The CDR3 DNA reads as TGTGCCAGCACTTGGGACCCATACAATGAGCAGTTCTTC. Translating gives CASTWDPYNEQFF.